This record looks at one T cell receptor beta chain sequence and its context. A multiplex PCR was run with 60 Vbeta primers and 13 Jbeta primers. Clones were sequenced by immunoSEQ multiplex PCR, and TCRdb holds only the in-frame ones, with some missing. This table holds tens of thousands of clones. This CDR3 spans 14 amino acids. The germline V gene has CDR1 MNHEY and CDR2 SMNVEV (reference sequence). V shed 11 bases and J shed 1 base, with 17 bases lying between them. These data are taken from a study of cytomegalovirus exposure and HLA in healthy donors. The V and J genes are TRBV27 and TRBJ1-1; a weak D match, TRBD1 (5 bases). Sample: PBMCs. The source of this sequence is a woman aged 45-60 years in good health and CMV-seropositive. The CDR3 loop reads CASWFGGSNTEAFF. Here the CDR3 DNA reads TGTGCCTCATGGTTTGGGGGGTCGAACACTGAAGCTTTCTTT.